A selection of T cell receptor beta chains follows, all from one sample in a study of regulatory T cells in long-lasting Graves disease. MiXCR, applied by TCRdb to the multiplex PCR reads, yields one record per CDR3 protein. The repertoire holds over 500,000 distinct CDR3 sequences, roughly 15% seen once, with approximately 12% in the top ten. The sample was also reused in another study, on T cells in Graves' hyperthyroidism and ophthalmopathy.

Source: peripheral blood mononuclear cells (PBMCs), taken at new diagnosis, from a patient treated with antithyroid drugs. These TCRs come from a young man with Graves disease. Both conserved end residues are part of each CDR3. A D gene is named only where the DNA matches it firmly. Some rows have no size entry. The others give once, few or many, or a class for an expanded clone.

v_call,d_call,clone_size,j_call,cdr3_nt,cdr3_aa
TRBV6-1,TRBD1,many,TRBJ2-7,TGTGCCAGCGGGACAGTCTCCTACGAGCAGTACTTC,CASGTVSYEQYF
TRBV27,TRBD2,few,TRBJ2-7,TGTGCCAGCAGTATATCTAGCGGGAGTAGAAACGAGCAGTACTTC,CASSISSGSRNEQYF
TRBV5-1,NA,few,TRBJ2-3,TGCGCCAGCAGCTCCCCGGGGCCAGATACGCAGTATTTT,CASSSPGPDTQYF
TRBV6-1,NA,once,TRBJ2-6,TGTGCCAGCAGTAGCGACAGGACCTTCCCCAGGGCCAACGTCCTGACTTTC,CASSSDRTFPRANVLTF
TRBV9,NA,NA,TRBJ2-1,TGTGCCAGCACCCCGCCAGCGGACAATGAGCAGTTCTTC,CASTPPADNEQFF
TRBV20-1,TRBD2,many,TRBJ2-2,TGCAGTGCTAGGGCATCGACTAGCGGGAGTGTGAACACCGGGGAGCTGTTTTTT,CSARASTSGSVNTGELFF
TRBV2,NA,few,TRBJ1-5,TGTGCCAGCAGCCCAACGGGGGGAATCCGTCAGCCCCAGCATTTT,CASSPTGGIRQPQHF
TRBV20-1,TRBD2,few,TRBJ2-3,TGCAGTGCTAGCCGGGGGGGGGCGAGCACAGATACGCAGTATTTT,CSASRGGASTDTQYF
TRBV27,NA,NA,TRBJ2-3,TGTGCCAGCAGTTTATCCAGGGGAATCGGCACAGATACGCAGTATTTT,CASSLSRGIGTDTQYF
TRBV20-1,NA,many,TRBJ1-4,TGCAGTGCTCCTTGGGCGGGGGCCGTCGCCGAAAAACTGTTTTTT,CSAPWAGAVAEKLFF
TRBV5-1,TRBD2,NA,TRBJ2-3,TGCGCCAGCAGCTCTACCGGGGCGGGAGGGCAGACAGATACGCAGTATTTT,CASSSTGAGGQTDTQYF
TRBV6-2/TRBV6-3,TRBD1,NA,TRBJ1-4,TGTGCCAGCAGTGAGGGGACAGGGGGCCTAAATGAAAAACTGTTTTTT,CASSEGTGGLNEKLFF
TRBV27,TRBD1,many,TRBJ1-4,TGTGCCAGCAGTTTCAGGGGGAAAGGTGAAAAACTGTTTTTT,CASSFRGKGEKLFF
TRBV20-1,NA,many,TRBJ2-7,TGCAGCGCGGGGTACCTAAGCTCCTACGAGCAGTACTTC,CSAGYLSSYEQYF
TRBV5-6,NA,few,TRBJ2-7,TGTGCCAGCAGCCGACAACTCTACGAGCAGTACTTC,CASSRQLYEQYF
TRBV12-3/TRBV12-4,TRBD1,few,TRBJ2-2,TGTGCCAGCAGTTTGGGGCACGGACAGGGGGTAGGGATGTTTTTT,CASSLGHGQGVGMFF
TRBV11-3,TRBD2,many,TRBJ2-3,TGTGCCAGCAGCCCAGCGGGGCGGGTAGATACGCAGTATTTT,CASSPAGRVDTQYF
TRBV5-1,NA,NA,TRBJ2-2,TGCGCCAGCAGCTTGGCTCCAGGTCAAACCGGGGAGCTGTTTTTT,CASSLAPGQTGELFF
TRBV27,NA,many,TRBJ2-7,TGTGCCAGCAGTTTATCGTCGGGACGGTTCTCCTACGAGCAGTACTTC,CASSLSSGRFSYEQYF
TRBV30,TRBD1,many,TRBJ1-2,TGTGCCTGGAACACAGGGGGCGCTTTCTATGGCTACACCTTC,CAWNTGGAFYGYTF
TRBV12-3/TRBV12-4,NA,many,TRBJ1-4,TGTGCCAGCAGTTCCCGGGGGGGGGGACACCGAGAAAAACTGTTTTTT,CASSSRGGGHREKLFF
TRBV6-2/TRBV6-3,NA,many,TRBJ1-2,TGTGCCAGCAGTGATGGGGATTTGAACTATGGCTACACCTTC,CASSDGDLNYGYTF
TRBV19,TRBD2,many,TRBJ2-7,TGTGCCAGTAGTATTACTAGCGGAGACGAGCAGTACTTC,CASSITSGDEQYF
TRBV12-3/TRBV12-4,NA,many,TRBJ1-5,TGTGCCAGCAGTCTGACCTTTCAACAGCCCCAGCATTTT,CASSLTFQQPQHF
TRBV28,TRBD1,few,TRBJ1-5,TGTGCCAGCAGTTTAAGAATAAGGGGGCCCCGGGGTCAGCCCCAGCATTTT,CASSLRIRGPRGQPQHF
TRBV12-3/TRBV12-4,TRBD2,NA,TRBJ2-3,TGTGCCAGCAGACGAGCCCGCCGGACTAGCGGAACCACAGATACGCAGTATTTT,CASRRARRTSGTTDTQYF
TRBV13,TRBD2,many,TRBJ2-1,TGTGCCAGCAGCTTAGGCCTTAGTAGCGGGAGGCCGCAGTTCTTC,CASSLGLSSGRPQFF
TRBV24-1,NA,few,TRBJ1-5,TGTGCCACCAGTGATTTGAATTTTGATCAGCCCCAGCATTTT,CATSDLNFDQPQHF
TRBV7-9,NA,few,TRBJ1-2,TGTGCCAGCAGCGGAGTGGGGGGCTATTTGTGGTACACCTTC,CASSGVGGYLWYTF
TRBV30,NA,many,TRBJ1-5,TGTGCCTGGAGTGTAGGTGTACATAGCAATCAGCCCCAGCATTTT,CAWSVGVHSNQPQHF
TRBV2,TRBD1,few,TRBJ1-2,TGTGCCAGTTGGACAGGGCGCGGCTACACCTTC,CASWTGRGYTF
TRBV7-9,NA,NA,TRBJ2-5,TGTGCCAGCAGCTTAAAAAGGAGTGGAGAGACCCAGTACTTC,CASSLKRSGETQYF
TRBV29-1,NA,few,TRBJ2-6,TGCAGCGTTGACGAGGGGTACTCTGGGGCCAACGTCCTGACTTTC,CSVDEGYSGANVLTF
TRBV11-2,NA,few,TRBJ2-3,TGTGCCAGCAGGTTTGGAATTTACGGGGACACAGATACGCAGTATTTT,CASRFGIYGDTDTQYF
TRBV5-1,NA,few,TRBJ1-1,TGCGCCAGCAGCTGGGCAAACCCTGGGAACACTGAAGCTTTCTTT,CASSWANPGNTEAFF
TRBV28,NA,few,TRBJ1-4,TGTGCCAGCAGTCAATTCACAGGGAGATCTGATGAAAAACTGTTTTTT,CASSQFTGRSDEKLFF
TRBV7-2,NA,few,TRBJ2-1,TGTGCCAGCAGCTTGATCGCAGAGCAGTTCTTC,CASSLIAEQFF
TRBV28,NA,NA,TRBJ1-5,TGTGCCAGCAGTTTACTGGGGACTTCGGGTCAGCCCCAGCATTTT,CASSLLGTSGQPQHF
TRBV20-1,TRBD2,many,TRBJ2-7,TGCAGTGCTAGAGATGCAAGACGGGGGGAATACGAGCAGTACTTC,CSARDARRGEYEQYF
TRBV7-2,TRBD2,many,TRBJ2-7,TGTGCCAGCAGCTTATCCGGGACTAGCGGGGCTAGCTCCTACGAGCAGTACTTC,CASSLSGTSGASSYEQYF
TRBV10-3,TRBD2,NA,TRBJ2-1,TGTGCCACCTCGACTAGCGGGAGTGATGAGCAGTTCTTC,CATSTSGSDEQFF
TRBV3-1,TRBD1,NA,TRBJ1-6,TGTGCCAGCAGCCAAGGGGCAGGGGGCGTAACCCTTGGATCACCCCTCCACTTT,CASSQGAGGVTLGSPLHF
TRBV5-1,TRBD1,NA,TRBJ2-4,TGCGCCAGCAGCCTAGGACAGGGAGAAAACATTCAGTACTTC,CASSLGQGENIQYF
TRBV6-5,NA,many,TRBJ1-4,TGTGCCAGCAGTTCTACTCGGGACACCAAGGATGAAAAACTGTTTTTT,CASSSTRDTKDEKLFF
TRBV30,NA,many,TRBJ1-1,TGTGCCTGCAGGGGCCGTAGGAACACTGAAGCTTTCTTT,CACRGRRNTEAFF
TRBV15,TRBD1,few,TRBJ1-6,TGTGCCACCAGCAGAGGTGCTGGGACAGCGAGTAATTCACTCCTCCACTTT,CATSRGAGTASNSLLHF
TRBV27,TRBD1,few,TRBJ1-1,TGTGCCAGCAGTTTGGTGATGAGACAGGGGGCTGCTGAAGCTTTCTTT,CASSLVMRQGAAEAFF
TRBV19,NA,many,TRBJ1-2,TGTGCCAGTAGTATCGGGGCAGGCCTCTCCAACTATGGCTACACCTTC,CASSIGAGLSNYGYTF
TRBV3-1,NA,once,TRBJ2-1,TGTGCCAGCAGCCGGACCGGGACCCCATCCTACGAGCAGTTCTTC,CASSRTGTPSYEQFF
TRBV6-1,NA,few,TRBJ1-3,TGTGCCAGCACCCAGGGAGTCCCCTCTGGTGGAAACACCATATATTTT,CASTQGVPSGGNTIYF
TRBV29-1,NA,NA,TRBJ1-1,TGCAGCGTTGTGGCGGCCACGCCAGCTGAAGCTTTCTTT,CSVVAATPAEAFF
TRBV12-3/TRBV12-4,NA,many,TRBJ2-3,TGTGCCAGCAGAACGACCTGGGGTTACACAGATACGCAGTATTTT,CASRTTWGYTDTQYF
TRBV12-3/TRBV12-4,NA,NA,TRBJ1-5,TGTGCCAGCAGCGACTTTCGGGGGTCAAATCAGCCCCAGCATTTT,CASSDFRGSNQPQHF
TRBV12-5,TRBD1,many,TRBJ2-1,TGTGCTAGTGGTTGGGACAGGGGGTTTTCATATGAGCAGTTCTTC,CASGWDRGFSYEQFF
TRBV7-9,TRBD1,once,TRBJ2-7,TGTGCCAGCAGCCGGGACAGGGATAAAGAGCAGTACTTC,CASSRDRDKEQYF
TRBV30,TRBD1,NA,TRBJ2-2,TGTGCCTGGGGACAGGGGGCTATCGTCGGGGAGCTGTTTTTT,CAWGQGAIVGELFF
TRBV13,NA,NA,TRBJ1-5,TGTGCCAGCAGCTTAGGCCGCAGGGGTAGCAATCAGCCCCAGCATTTT,CASSLGRRGSNQPQHF